This T cell receptor (beta chain) comes out of a study of T-cell reconstitution after alpha-beta-depleted transplantation in children. The CDR3 runs to 14 residues. Trimming removed 0 bases from V and 7 bases from J, with 10 bases in between. Unique molecular identifiers were incorporated into the prepared TCRbeta library. Each CDR3 protein is one row after TCRdb ran MiXCR on the PCR reads. The sample holds fewer than 120,000 distinct CDR3 sequences, 10% seen once. This clonotype was counted ten times or more. J is TRBJ2-1 and V is TRBV12-3 or TRBV12-4, with D unresolved. The sequencing here drew on PBMCs from the stem cell graft donor, taken from the stem cell graft. The TCR sequence derives from a human donor who donated a stem cell graft to a child with acute lymphoblastic leukemia. This chain's CDR3 is CASSLAIGFNEQFF. The CDR3 coding sequence is TGTGCCAGCAGTTTAGCCATAGGGTTTAATGAGCAGTTCTTC.